This entry is about one T cell receptor beta chain. Its antigen is not identified. This specimen belongs to a study of response to subunit inactivated influenza vaccine. The CDR3 has 14 residues. The germline CDR1 and CDR2 sequences are LNHNV and YYDKDF (reference sequence). V was pared by 0 bases and J by 2 bases, with 5 bases between. Study results and limitations: There was a suggestion from the authors that each seasonal influenza vaccination recruits few new T cells.

TCRdb reanalysed the RT-PCR reads using MiXCR and keeps one entry per CDR3 protein. The data contain 250,000 to 350,000 distinct CDR3 sequences, approximately 21% of them singletons. The chain has TRBV15 and TRBJ1-5; no clear D gene. This receptor was taken from a man aged 50 to 75 who received an inactivated influenza vaccine. The sample here was PBMCs from blood, taken 21 months after vaccination. The DNA for the CDR3 is TGTGCCACCAGCAGAGATTTCCGCAATCAGCCCCAGCATTTT. This encodes CATSRDFRNQPQHF.